This T cell receptor (beta chain) was identified during a study of blood T cell repertoires in COVID-19. This CDR3 is 15 amino acids long. The germline V gene has CDR1 LNHDA and CDR2 SQIVND (reference sequence). With 5 bases removed from V and 3 bases from J, the gap between germline ends came to 16 bases. Generated by immunoSEQ multiplex PCR, the TCRdb table keeps only in-frame clones and is missing some. Of 200,000 or so clones in the sample, around 86% were seen once. The sequencing input was PBMCs or T cells enriched from blood (not recorded which). This receptor was identified in a woman between 35 and 50 years old with acute COVID-19. The rearrangement joins TRBV19 to TRBJ1-2, with D maybe TRBD1 (5 bases). For the CDR3, the DNA is TGTGCCAGTAGTCCTGGGGGGGGGAGCTACTATGGCTACACCTTC. This codes for CASSPGGGSYYGYTF.